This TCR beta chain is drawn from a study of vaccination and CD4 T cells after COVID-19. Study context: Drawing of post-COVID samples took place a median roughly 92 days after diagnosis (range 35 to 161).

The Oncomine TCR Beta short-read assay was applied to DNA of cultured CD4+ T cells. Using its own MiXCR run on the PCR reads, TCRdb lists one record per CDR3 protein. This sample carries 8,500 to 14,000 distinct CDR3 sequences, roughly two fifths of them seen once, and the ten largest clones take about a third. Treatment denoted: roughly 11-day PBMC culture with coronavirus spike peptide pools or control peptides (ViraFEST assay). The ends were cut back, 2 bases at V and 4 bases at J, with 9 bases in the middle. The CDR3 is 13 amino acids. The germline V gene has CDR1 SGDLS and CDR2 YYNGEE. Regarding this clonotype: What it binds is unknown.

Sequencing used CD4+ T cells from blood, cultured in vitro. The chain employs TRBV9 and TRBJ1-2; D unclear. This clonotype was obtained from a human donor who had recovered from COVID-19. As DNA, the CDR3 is TGTGCCAGCAGCGTTGGCAGCCCCTATGGCTACACCTTC. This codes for CASSVGSPYGYTF.